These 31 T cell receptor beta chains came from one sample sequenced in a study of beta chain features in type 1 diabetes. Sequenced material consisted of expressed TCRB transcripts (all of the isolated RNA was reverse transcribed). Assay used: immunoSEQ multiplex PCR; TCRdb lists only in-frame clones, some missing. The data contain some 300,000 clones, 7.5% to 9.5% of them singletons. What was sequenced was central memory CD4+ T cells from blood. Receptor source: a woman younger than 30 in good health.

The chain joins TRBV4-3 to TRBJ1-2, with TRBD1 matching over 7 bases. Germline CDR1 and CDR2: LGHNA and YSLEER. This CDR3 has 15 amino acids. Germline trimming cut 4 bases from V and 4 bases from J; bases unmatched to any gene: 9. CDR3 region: CASSRTGRQGYGYTF. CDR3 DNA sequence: TGCGCCAGCAGCCGGACGGGACGACAGGGCTATGGCTACACCTTC.

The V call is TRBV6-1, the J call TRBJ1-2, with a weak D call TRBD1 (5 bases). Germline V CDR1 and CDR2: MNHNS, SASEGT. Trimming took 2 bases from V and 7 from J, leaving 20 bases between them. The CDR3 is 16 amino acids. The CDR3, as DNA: TGTGCCAGCAGTGAAATAAGGAGCAGGGTCAAGGGTGGCTACACCTTC. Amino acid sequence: CASSEIRSRVKGGYTF.

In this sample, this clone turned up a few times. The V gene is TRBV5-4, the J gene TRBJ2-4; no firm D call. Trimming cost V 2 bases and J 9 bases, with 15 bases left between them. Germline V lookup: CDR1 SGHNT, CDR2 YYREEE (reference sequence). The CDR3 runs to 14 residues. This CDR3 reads CASSFQTMGGIQYF. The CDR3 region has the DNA TGTGCCAGCAGCTTTCAAACGATGGGCGGCATTCAGTACTTC.

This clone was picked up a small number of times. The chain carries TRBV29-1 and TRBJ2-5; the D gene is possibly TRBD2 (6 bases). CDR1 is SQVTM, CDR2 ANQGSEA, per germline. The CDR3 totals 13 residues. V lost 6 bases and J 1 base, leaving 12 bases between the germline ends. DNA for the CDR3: TGCAGCGTCCTCGGGGGACCCCAAGAGACCCAGTACTTC. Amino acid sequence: CSVLGGPQETQYF.

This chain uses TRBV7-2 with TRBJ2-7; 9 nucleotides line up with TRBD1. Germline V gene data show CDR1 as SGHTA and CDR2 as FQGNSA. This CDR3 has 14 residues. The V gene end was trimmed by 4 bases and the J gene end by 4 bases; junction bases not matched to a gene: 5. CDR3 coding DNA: TGTGCCAGCAGCTCCCTAGGACAGGGGTACGAGCAGTACGTC. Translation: CASSSLGQGYEQYV.

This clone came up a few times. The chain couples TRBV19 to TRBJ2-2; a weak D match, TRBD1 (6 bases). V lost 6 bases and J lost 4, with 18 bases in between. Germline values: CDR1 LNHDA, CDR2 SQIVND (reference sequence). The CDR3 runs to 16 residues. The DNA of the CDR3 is TGTGCCAGTAGGAAGCGATCCGGGACATTCACCGGGGAGCTGTTTTTT. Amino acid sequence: CASRKRSGTFTGELFF.

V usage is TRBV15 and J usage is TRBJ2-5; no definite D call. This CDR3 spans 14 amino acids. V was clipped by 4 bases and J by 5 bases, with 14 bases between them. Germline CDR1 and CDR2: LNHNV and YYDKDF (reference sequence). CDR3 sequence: CATSTLDREETQYF. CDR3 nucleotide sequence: TGTGCCACCAGCACATTGGACCGAGAGGAGACCCAGTACTTC.

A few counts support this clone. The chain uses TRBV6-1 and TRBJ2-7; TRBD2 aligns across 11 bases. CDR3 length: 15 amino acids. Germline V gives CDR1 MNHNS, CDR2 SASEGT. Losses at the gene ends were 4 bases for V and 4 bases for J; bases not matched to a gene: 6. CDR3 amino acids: CASSAIAGGPYEQYF. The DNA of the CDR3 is TGTGCCAGCAGTGCCATAGCGGGAGGGCCGTACGAGCAGTACTTC.

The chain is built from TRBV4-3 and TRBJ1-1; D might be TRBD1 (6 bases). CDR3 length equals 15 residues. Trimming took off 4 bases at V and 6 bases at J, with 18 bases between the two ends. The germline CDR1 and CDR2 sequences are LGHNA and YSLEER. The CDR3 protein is CASSPLISGVSEAFF. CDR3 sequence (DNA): TGCGCCAGCAGCCCCCTAATTTCAGGGGTCTCTGAAGCTTTCTTT.

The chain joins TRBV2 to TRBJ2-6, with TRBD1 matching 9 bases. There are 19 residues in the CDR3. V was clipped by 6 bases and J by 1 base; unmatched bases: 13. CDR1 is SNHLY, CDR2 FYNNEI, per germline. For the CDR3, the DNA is TGTGCCAGCAGGATTCACGGGACAGGGATAAATTCTGGGGCCAACGTCCTGACTTTC. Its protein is CASRIHGTGINSGANVLTF.

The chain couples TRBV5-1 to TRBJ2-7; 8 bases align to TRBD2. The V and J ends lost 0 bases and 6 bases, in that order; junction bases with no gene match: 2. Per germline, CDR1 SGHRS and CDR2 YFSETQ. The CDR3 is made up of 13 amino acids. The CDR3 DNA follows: TGCGCCAGCAGCTTGGCGGGGGGGTCCGAGCAGTACGTC. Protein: CASSLAGGSEQYV.

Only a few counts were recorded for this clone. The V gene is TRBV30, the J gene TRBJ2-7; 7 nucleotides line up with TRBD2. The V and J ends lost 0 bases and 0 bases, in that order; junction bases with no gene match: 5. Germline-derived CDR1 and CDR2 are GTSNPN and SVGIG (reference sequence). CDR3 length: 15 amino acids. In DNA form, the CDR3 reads TGTGCCTGGAGTGTACACGGCGGGAGCTCCTACGAGCAGTACTTC. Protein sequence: CAWSVHGGSSYEQYF. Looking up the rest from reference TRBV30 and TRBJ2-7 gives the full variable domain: SQTIHQWPATLVQPVGSPLSLECTVEGTSNPNLYWYRQAAGRGLQLLFYSVGIGQISSEVPQNLSASRPQDRQFILSSKKLLLSDSGFYLCAWSVHGGSSYEQYFGPGTRLTVT.

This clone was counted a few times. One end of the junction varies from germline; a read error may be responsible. DNA of the CDR3: TGTGCCAGCAGCTTTACAGGGAACCCTGAAGCTTTCTTT. It translates to CASSFTGNPEAFF. The genes are TRBV7-9 and TRBJ1-1; D may be TRBD1 (6 bases). Germline CDR1 reads SEHNR; CDR2 reads FQNEAQ (reference sequence). This CDR3 has 13 amino acids.

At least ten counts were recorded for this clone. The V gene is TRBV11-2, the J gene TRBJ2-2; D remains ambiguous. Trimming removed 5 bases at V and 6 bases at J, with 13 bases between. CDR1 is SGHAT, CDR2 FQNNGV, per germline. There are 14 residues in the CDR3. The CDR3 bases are TGTGCCAGCAGCACCCCGCGAGTCCCCGGGGAGCTGTTTTTT. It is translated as CASSTPRVPGELFF.

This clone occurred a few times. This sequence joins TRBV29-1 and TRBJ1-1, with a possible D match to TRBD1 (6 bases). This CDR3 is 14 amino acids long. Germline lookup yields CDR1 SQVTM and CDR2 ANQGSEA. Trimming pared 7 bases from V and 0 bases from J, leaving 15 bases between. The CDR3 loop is CSAQRGQMNTEAFF. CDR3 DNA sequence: TGCAGCGCCCAACGCGGACAGATGAACACTGAAGCTTTCTTT.

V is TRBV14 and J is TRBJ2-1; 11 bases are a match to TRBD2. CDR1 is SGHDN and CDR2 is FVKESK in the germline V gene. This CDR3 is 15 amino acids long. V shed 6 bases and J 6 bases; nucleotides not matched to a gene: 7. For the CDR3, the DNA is TGTGCCAGCAGGGGTAGCGGGAGGGCCCCCAATGAGCAGTTCTTC. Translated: CASRGSGRAPNEQFF.

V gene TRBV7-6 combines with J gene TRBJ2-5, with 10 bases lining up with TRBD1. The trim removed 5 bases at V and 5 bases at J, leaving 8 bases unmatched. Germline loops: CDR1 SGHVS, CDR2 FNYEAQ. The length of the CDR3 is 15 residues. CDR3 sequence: CASSRDRGRQETQYF. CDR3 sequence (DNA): TGTGCCAGCAGCCGAGACAGGGGGCGTCAGGAGACCCAGTACTTC.

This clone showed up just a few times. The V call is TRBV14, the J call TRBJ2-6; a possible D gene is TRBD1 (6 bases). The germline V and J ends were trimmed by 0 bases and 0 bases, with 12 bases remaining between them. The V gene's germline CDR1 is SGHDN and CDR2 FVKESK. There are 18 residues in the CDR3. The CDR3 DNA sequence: TGTGCCAGCAGCCAAGATACAGGGCGCCCCTCTGGGGCCAACGTCCTGACTTTC. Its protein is CASSQDTGRPSGANVLTF.

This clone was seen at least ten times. In DNA, the CDR3 is TGTGCCAGCTCACAAGCGACTCGACAGGCGAACACCGGGGAGCTGTTTTTT. It translates to CASSQATRQANTGELFF. V is TRBV18 and J is TRBJ2-2, with TRBD1 as a possible D gene (6 bases). The CDR3 has 17 residues. V gave up 4 bases and J gave up 0 bases, with 15 bases separating them. The V gene's germline CDR1 is KGHSH and CDR2 LQKENI.

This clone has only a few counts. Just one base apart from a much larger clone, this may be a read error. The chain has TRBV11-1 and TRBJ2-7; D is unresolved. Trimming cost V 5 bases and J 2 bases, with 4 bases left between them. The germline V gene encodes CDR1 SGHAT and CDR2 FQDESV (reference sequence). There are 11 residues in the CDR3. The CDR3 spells CASSLTYEQYF. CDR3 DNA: TGTGCCAGCAGCCTAACCTACGAGCAGTACTTC.

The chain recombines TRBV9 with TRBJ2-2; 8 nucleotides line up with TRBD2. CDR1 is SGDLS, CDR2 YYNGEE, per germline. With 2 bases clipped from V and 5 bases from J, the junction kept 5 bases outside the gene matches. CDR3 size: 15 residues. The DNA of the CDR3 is TGTGCCAGCAGCGTTAGCGGGATCATAACCGGGGAGCTGTTTTTT. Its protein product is CASSVSGIITGELFF.

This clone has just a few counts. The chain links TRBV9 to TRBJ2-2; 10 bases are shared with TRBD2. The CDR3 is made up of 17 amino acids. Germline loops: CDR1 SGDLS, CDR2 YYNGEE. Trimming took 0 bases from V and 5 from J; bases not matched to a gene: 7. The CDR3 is CASSVVGQREGTGELFF. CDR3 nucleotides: TGTGCCAGCAGCGTAGTAGGGCAGCGGGAGGGGACCGGGGAGCTGTTTTTT.

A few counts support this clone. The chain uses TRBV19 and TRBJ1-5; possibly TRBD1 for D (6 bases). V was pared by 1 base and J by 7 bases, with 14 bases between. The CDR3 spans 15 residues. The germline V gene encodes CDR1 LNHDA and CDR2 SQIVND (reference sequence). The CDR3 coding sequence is TGTGCCAGTAGTATAGGAGGGGGTTACATCCAGCCCCAGCATTTT. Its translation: CASSIGGGYIQPQHF.

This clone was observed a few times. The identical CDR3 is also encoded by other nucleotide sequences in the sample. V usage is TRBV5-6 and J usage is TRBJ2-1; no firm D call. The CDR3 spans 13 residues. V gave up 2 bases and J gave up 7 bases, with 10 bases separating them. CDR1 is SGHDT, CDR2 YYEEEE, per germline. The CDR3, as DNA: TGTGCCAGCAGCTTACCTTCGCGGAATGAGCAGTTCTTC. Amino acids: CASSLPSRNEQFF.

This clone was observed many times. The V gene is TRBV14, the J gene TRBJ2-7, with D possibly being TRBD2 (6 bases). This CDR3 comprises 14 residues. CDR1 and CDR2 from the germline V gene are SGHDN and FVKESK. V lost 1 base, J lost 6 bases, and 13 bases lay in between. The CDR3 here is CASSQGRVGSEQYF. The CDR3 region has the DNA TGTGCCAGCAGCCAAGGGAGGGTAGGGAGCGAGCAGTACTTC.

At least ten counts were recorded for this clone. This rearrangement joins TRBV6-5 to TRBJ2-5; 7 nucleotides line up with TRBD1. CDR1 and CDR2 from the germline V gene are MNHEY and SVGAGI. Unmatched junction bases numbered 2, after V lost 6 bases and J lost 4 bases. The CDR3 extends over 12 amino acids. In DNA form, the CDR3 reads TGTGCCAGCAGGAGACAGGGAGAGACCCAGTACTTC. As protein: CASRRQGETQYF.

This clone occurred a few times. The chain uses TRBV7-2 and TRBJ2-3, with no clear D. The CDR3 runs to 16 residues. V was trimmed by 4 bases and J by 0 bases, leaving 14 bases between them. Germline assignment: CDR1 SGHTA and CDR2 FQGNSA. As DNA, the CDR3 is TGTGCCAGCAGCTCCTACATGGGATTTAGCACAGATACGCAGTATTTT. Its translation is CASSSYMGFSTDTQYF. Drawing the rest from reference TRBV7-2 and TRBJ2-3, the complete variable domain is GAGVSQSPSNKVTEKGKDVELRCDPISGHTALYWYRQSLGQGLEFLIYFQGNSAPDKSGLPSDRFSAERTGGSVSTLTIQRTQQEDSAVYLCASSSYMGFSTDTQYFGPGTRLTVL.

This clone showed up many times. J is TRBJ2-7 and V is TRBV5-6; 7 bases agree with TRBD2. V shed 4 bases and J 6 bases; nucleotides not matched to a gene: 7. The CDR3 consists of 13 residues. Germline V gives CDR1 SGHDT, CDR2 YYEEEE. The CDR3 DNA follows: TGTGCCAGCAGCAACCGGCGGGAGACCGAGCAGTACTTC. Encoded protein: CASSNRRETEQYF.

The CDR3 region is CASSTEYGTKPQHF. The CDR3 DNA sequence: TGTGCCAGCAGCACGGAGTACGGGACGAAGCCCCAGCATTTT. The chain employs TRBV27 and TRBJ1-5; D might be TRBD1 (5 bases). V lost 6 bases and J lost 8, with 17 bases in between. The CDR3 extends over 14 amino acids. Germline V gives CDR1 MNHEY, CDR2 SMNVEV (reference sequence).

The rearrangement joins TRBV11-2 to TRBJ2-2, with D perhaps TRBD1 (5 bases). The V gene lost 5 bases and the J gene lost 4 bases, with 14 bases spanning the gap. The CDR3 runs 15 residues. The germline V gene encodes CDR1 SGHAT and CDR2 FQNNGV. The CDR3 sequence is CASSPSAGFTGELFF. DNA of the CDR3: TGTGCCAGCAGCCCATCTGCAGGGTTCACCGGGGAGCTGTTTTTT.

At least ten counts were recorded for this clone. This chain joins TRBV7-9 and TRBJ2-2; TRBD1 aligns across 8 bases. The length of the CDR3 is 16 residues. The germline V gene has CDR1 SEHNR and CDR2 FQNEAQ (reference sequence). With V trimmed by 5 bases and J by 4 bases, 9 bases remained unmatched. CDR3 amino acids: CASSHGQGFSTGELFF. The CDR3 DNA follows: TGTGCCAGCAGCCACGGACAGGGCTTTAGCACCGGGGAGCTGTTTTTT.